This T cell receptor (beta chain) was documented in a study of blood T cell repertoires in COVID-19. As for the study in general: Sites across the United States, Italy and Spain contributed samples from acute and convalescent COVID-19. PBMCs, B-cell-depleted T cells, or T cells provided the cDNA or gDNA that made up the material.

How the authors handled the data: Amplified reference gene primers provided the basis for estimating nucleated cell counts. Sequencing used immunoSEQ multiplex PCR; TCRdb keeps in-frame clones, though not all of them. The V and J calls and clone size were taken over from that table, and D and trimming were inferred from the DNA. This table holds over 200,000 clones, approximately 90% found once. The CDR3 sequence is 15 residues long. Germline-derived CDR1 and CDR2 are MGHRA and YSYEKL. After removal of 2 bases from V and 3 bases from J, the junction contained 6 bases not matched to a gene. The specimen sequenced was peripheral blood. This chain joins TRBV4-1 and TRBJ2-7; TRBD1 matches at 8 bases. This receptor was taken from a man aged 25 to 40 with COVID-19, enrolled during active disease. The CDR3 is CASSQPGQEIYEQYF. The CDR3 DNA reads TGCGCCAGCAGCCAACCGGGACAGGAGATCTACGAGCAGTACTTC.